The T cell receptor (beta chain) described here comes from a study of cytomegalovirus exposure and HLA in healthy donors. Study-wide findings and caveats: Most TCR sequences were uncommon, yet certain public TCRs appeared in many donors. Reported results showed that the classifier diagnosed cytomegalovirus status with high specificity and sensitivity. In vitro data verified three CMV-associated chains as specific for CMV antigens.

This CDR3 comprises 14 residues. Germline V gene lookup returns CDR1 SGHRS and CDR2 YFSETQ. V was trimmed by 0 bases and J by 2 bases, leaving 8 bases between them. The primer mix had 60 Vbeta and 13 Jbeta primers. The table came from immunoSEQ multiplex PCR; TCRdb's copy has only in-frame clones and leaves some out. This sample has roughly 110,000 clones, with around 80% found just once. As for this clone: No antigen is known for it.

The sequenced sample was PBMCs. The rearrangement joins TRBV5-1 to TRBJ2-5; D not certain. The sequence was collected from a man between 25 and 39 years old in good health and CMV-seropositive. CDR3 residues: CASSLGAIQETQYF. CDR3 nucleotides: TGCGCCAGCAGCTTGGGGGCCATACAAGAGACCCAGTACTTC.